The T cell receptor (beta chain) described here comes from a study of Siglec-9 on CD8 T cells in melanoma. Study findings and constraints: In melanoma tumors, a Siglec-9-marked effector memory CD8+ subset reportedly appeared to accumulate.

Unmatched junction bases numbered 8, after V lost 3 bases and J lost 3 bases. This CDR3 has 16 residues. Germline loops: CDR1 SEHNR, CDR2 FQNEAQ (reference sequence). This clone was seen only a few times. Its matching antigen is unknown. Here immunoSEQ multiplex PCR was the method, and the copy in TCRdb shows in-frame clones only, minus some. This sample carries almost 30,000 clones, around three quarters of them seen once, and the ten largest clones take 5.8%. This sequence joins TRBV7-9 and TRBJ2-7; 10 positions match TRBD2. The source of this sequence is a human donor in good health. The sample consisted of Siglec-9- CD8+ T cells sorted from blood. CDR3 in amino acids: CASSFPGVAGGYEQYF. The CDR3 DNA is TGTGCCAGCAGCTTCCCCGGGGTAGCGGGGGGCTACGAGCAGTACTTC.